The 21 T cell receptor beta chains presented below share a single source sample, sequenced in a study of cytomegalovirus exposure and HLA in healthy donors. This PCR relied on a set of 60 Vbeta primers and 13 Jbeta primers. Some clones are missing from TCRdb's copy, which holds only in-frame ones; the method was immunoSEQ multiplex PCR. The table lists about 140,000 clones, 75% of them singletons. Sample: PBMCs. The receptors originated from a man aged 30 to 39 in good health and CMV-seronegative.

The chain is built from TRBV7-9 and TRBJ2-5, with TRBD1 matching 7 bases. The DNA end favors TRBJ2-7, so the J call may be wrong. There are 16 residues in the CDR3. Looked up from germline, CDR1 is SEHNR and CDR2 is FQNEAQ (reference sequence). The CDR3 region is CASSNSLRTGSYEQYF. For the CDR3, the DNA is TGTGCCAGCAGCAATTCCCTCCGGACAGGATCCTACGAGCAGTACTTC.

The chain uses TRBV6-5 and TRBJ1-4, with 8 bases aligning to TRBD1. The germline V gene encodes CDR1 MNHEY and CDR2 SVGAGI. J gave up 8 bases and V 4 bases, and 9 bases lay outside the gene matches. The CDR3 covers 15 residues. The CDR3 loop is CASSSRTGQDEKLFF. Written as DNA, the CDR3 is TGTGCCAGCAGTTCCCGGACAGGGCAGGACGAAAAACTGTTTTTT.

The chain employs TRBV7-2 and TRBJ2-1; D not resolved. Germline V gene lookup returns CDR1 SGHTA and CDR2 FQGNSA. Trimming stripped 1 base from V and 7 bases from J, with 11 bases between. CDR3 size: 14 residues. CDR3 residues: CASSLESFFNEQFF. The CDR3 DNA sequence: TGTGCCAGCAGCTTAGAAAGCTTCTTTAATGAGCAGTTCTTC.

This clone was observed a few times. This chain joins TRBV2 and TRBJ1-2; TRBD1 is a possible D gene (5 bases). V dropped 8 bases and J dropped 1 base, with 26 bases sitting between them. This CDR3 is built from 18 residues. Germline CDR1 and CDR2: SNHLY and FYNNEI. CDR3 DNA sequence: TGTGCCAGCCTTCACCCCCCGGCAGGGAAGAACTTTAACTATGGCTACACCTTC. As protein: CASLHPPAGKNFNYGYTF.

The V and J genes are TRBV7-3 and TRBJ2-5; 7 nucleotides agree with TRBD2. Trimming at V came to 6 bases and at J to 2 bases, leaving 9 bases not matched to a gene. CDR1 is SGHTA and CDR2 is FQGTGA in the germline V gene. The CDR3 spans 15 residues. The CDR3 reads CASSQGASGQETQYF. DNA of the CDR3: TGTGCCAGCAGTCAAGGGGCTAGCGGACAAGAGACCCAGTACTTC. The variable domain in full, completed from reference TRBV7-3 and TRBJ2-5, reads GAGVSQTPSNKVTEKGKYVELRCDPISGHTALYWYRQSLGQGPEFLIYFQGTGAADDSGLPNDRFFAVRPEGSVSTLKIQRTERGDSAVYLCASSQGASGQETQYFGPGTRLLVL.

V gene TRBV7-9 combines with J gene TRBJ2-2, with D maybe TRBD1 (5 bases). The V end was cut by 5 bases, the J end by 6 bases, with 10 bases between. Germline CDR1 SEHNR, CDR2 FQNEAQ (reference sequence). The CDR3 length is 13 residues. CDR3 DNA: TGTGCCAGCAGCCAGGGCACCCCCGGGGAGCTGTTTTTT. As protein: CASSQGTPGELFF. Combining the CDR3 with reference TRBV7-9 and TRBJ2-2 gives the whole variable domain DTGVSQNPRHKITKRGQNVTFRCDPISEHNRLYWYRQTLGQGPEFLTYFQNEAQLEKSRLLSDRFSAERPKGSFSTLEIQRTEQGDSAMYLCASSQGTPGELFFGEGSRLTVL.

On this clone: Sequence at one end of the junction differs from germline and may be a read error. J is TRBJ2-5 and V is TRBV29-1; D remains ambiguous. This CDR3 has 10 residues. Germline CDR1 and CDR2: SQVTM and ANQGSEA. The CDR3 spells CSAEPETQYF. CDR3 sequence (DNA): TGCAGCGCTGAACCGGAGACCCAGTACTTC.

This rearrangement joins TRBV29-1 to TRBJ2-1; D not certain. This CDR3 comprises 13 residues. Between the trimmed V and J ends, which lost 3 bases and 1 base, there was a span of 7 bases. Germline V gene lookup returns CDR1 SQVTM and CDR2 ANQGSEA. For the CDR3, the DNA is TGCAGCGTTGACCCTCGTTCCTACAATGAGCAGTTCTTC. Encoded protein: CSVDPRSYNEQFF.

J is TRBJ2-7 and V is TRBV5-5; 8 nucleotides agree with TRBD2. Trimming cost V 2 bases and J 6 bases; bases outside gene matches: 7. Per the germline V gene, CDR1 is SGHKS and CDR2 is YYEKEE (reference sequence). The CDR3 spans 14 residues. The CDR3 DNA reads TGTGCCAGCAGCTTTCTGATCGCGGGGGGCGAGCAGTACTTC. Translating it yields CASSFLIAGGEQYF.

The rearrangement uses TRBV6-1 and TRBJ1-5; no reliable D call. The V end was cut by 4 bases, the J end by 2 bases, with 15 bases between. This CDR3 region has 16 residues. Germline V CDR1 and CDR2: MNHNS, SASEGT. The DNA of the CDR3 is TGTGCCAGCAGTGCCGGAGAGCCCCGGGGCAATCAGCCCCAGCATTTT. Its translation: CASSAGEPRGNQPQHF.

The chain couples TRBV6-5 to TRBJ2-6; 7 bases match TRBD1. The CDR3 runs 15 residues. The junction had 3 bases not matched to a gene; V was cut back by 7 bases and J by 0 bases. Germline CDR1 is MNHEY and CDR2 is SVGAGI. In DNA form, the CDR3 reads TGTGCCAGCAAACACAGGGGCTCTGGGGCCAACGTCCTGACTTTC. Translation: CASKHRGSGANVLTF.

The V call is TRBV18, the J call TRBJ2-7, with D tentatively TRBD2 (6 bases). Germline-derived CDR1 and CDR2 are KGHSH and LQKENI. The CDR3 is 14 amino acids. V gave up 0 bases and J gave up 4 bases, with 10 bases separating them. CDR3 region: CASSPPDGLYEQYF. The DNA for the CDR3 is TGTGCCAGCTCACCACCGGACGGACTATACGAGCAGTACTTC.

In nucleotides, the CDR3 is TGTGCCAGCAGGGCCGGGACAGACAATTCACCCCTCCACTTT. Translated, it gives CASRAGTDNSPLHF. The chain combines TRBV28 with TRBJ1-6, with 7 bases matching TRBD1. The CDR3 is 14 residues long. The trim removed 6 bases at V and 7 bases at J, leaving 6 bases unmatched. Germline values: CDR1 MDHEN, CDR2 SYDVKM. Drawing the rest from reference TRBV28 and TRBJ1-6, the complete variable domain is DVKVTQSSRYLVKRTGEKVFLECVQDMDHENMFWYRQDPGLGLRLIYFSYDVKMKEKGDIPEGYSVSREKKERFSLILESASTNQTSMYLCASRAGTDNSPLHFGNGTRLTVT.

The chain links TRBV5-6 to TRBJ2-7, with 10 bases lining up with TRBD1. Germline V gene lookup returns CDR1 SGHDT and CDR2 YYEEEE. CDR3 length: 16 amino acids. J lost 3 bases, V lost 3 bases, and 9 bases had no gene match. Here the CDR3 reads CASSWGGDRGFYEQYF. CDR3 sequence (DNA): TGTGCCAGCAGCTGGGGGGGGGACAGGGGTTTCTACGAGCAGTACTTC.

The chain is built from TRBV5-1 and TRBJ2-3; possibly TRBD2 for D (5 bases). The CDR3 has 14 amino acids. Trimming shortened V by 0 bases and J by 10 bases, and 15 bases separated the two germline ends. Germline CDR1 is SGHRS and CDR2 is YFSETQ. CDR3 nucleotide sequence: TGCGCCAGCAGCTTGGATGTCGGGGTAGCCTCGCAGTATTTT. Translating gives CASSLDVGVASQYF.

The J gene is TRBJ1-1, the V gene TRBV5-1; the D gene is possibly TRBD1 (5 bases). V lost 2 bases and J 3 bases, leaving 17 bases between the germline ends. This CDR3 has 16 residues. The V gene's germline CDR1 is SGHRS and CDR2 YFSETQ. The CDR3 protein is CASSFGGTNGDTEAFF. The CDR3 nucleotides are TGCGCCAGCAGCTTTGGGGGGACGAATGGGGACACTGAAGCTTTCTTT.

This clone was counted only a few times. The chain recombines TRBV5-1 with TRBJ2-1; 7 bases align to TRBD1. The CDR3 length is 14 residues. The germline gives CDR1 SGHRS, CDR2 YFSETQ. V gave up 8 bases and J gave up 0 bases; unmatched junction bases: 5. CDR3 bases: TGCGCCAGTACAGGGGAGAGCTCCTACAATGAGCAGTTCTTC. This encodes CASTGESSYNEQFF. The variable domain in full, with the rest retrieved from reference TRBV5-1 and TRBJ2-1, is KAGVTQTPRYLIKTRGQQVTLSCSPISGHRSVSWYQQTPGQGLQFLFEYFSETQRNKGNFPGRFSGRQFSNSRSEMNVSTLELGDSALYLCASTGESSYNEQFFGPGTRLTVL.

The chain uses TRBV4-2 and TRBJ2-3; no firm D call. Germline V gene data show CDR1 as LGHNA and CDR2 as YNFKEQ. Trimming cost V 4 bases and J 0 bases, with 17 bases left between them. The CDR3 runs to 17 residues. The chain's CDR3 is CASSLKPLTFSTDTQYF. CDR3 nucleotide sequence: TGTGCCAGCAGCCTTAAGCCGCTAACTTTTAGCACAGATACGCAGTATTTT.

The V and J genes are TRBV6-1 and TRBJ2-5, with no clear D. The J call is doubtful: the DNA matches TRBJ2-7 better. The CDR3 totals 15 residues. Per germline, CDR1 MNHNS and CDR2 SASEGT. This CDR3 is CASSLRPGHSYEQYF. In nucleotides, the CDR3 is TGTGCCAGCAGTCTCCGCCCGGGTCACTCCTACGAGCAGTACTTC.

The V and J genes are TRBV7-2 and TRBJ1-1; TRBD1 matches 9 bases. From germline, CDR1 is SGHTA and CDR2 FQGNSA. V was clipped by 2 bases and J by 3 bases; unmatched bases: 4. This CDR3 region has 15 residues. CDR3 sequence reads: CASSLQGQGYTEAFF. For the CDR3, the DNA is TGTGCCAGCAGCTTACAAGGACAGGGGTACACTGAAGCTTTCTTT.

The sample holds a few counts of this clone. The genes are TRBV6-1 and TRBJ2-6, with D tentatively TRBD1 (6 bases). CDR1 is MNHNS and CDR2 is SASEGT in the germline V gene. The CDR3 is 15 amino acids. Trimming took off 2 bases at V and 2 bases at J, with 7 bases between the two ends. CDR3 in amino acids: CASSERGTGANVLTF. DNA for the CDR3: TGTGCCAGCAGTGAAAGGGGGACTGGGGCCAACGTCCTGACTTTC.